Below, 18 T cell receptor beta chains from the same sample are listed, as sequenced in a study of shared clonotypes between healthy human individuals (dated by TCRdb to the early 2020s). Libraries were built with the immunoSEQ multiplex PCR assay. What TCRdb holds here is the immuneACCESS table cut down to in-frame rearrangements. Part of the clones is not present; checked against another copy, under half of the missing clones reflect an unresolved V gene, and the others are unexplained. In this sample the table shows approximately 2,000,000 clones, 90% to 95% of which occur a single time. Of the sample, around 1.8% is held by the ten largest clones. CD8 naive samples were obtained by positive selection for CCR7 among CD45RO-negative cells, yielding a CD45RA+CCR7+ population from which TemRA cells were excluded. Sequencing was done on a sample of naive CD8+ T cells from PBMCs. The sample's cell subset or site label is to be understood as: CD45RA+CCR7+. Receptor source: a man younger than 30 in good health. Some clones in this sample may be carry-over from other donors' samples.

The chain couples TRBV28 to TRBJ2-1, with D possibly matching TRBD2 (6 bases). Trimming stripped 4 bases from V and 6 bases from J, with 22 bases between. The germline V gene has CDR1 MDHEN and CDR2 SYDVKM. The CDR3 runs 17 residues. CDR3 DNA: TGTGCCAGCAGTTCATTACGGGAGCTATCGTTTGCCAATGAGCAGTTCTTC. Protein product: CASSSLRELSFANEQFF.

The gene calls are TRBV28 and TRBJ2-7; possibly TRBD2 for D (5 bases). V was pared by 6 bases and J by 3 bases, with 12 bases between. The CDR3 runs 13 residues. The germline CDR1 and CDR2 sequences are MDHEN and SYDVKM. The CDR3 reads CASSPGSDYEQYF. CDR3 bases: TGTGCCAGCAGCCCGGGGTCAGACTACGAGCAGTACTTC.

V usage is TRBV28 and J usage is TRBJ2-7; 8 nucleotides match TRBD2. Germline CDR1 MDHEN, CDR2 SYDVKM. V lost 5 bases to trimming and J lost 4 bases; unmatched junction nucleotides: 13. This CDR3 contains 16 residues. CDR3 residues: CASSAVGGRLRYEQYF. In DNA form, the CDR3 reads TGTGCCAGCAGTGCTGTAGGCGGGAGGCTCCGTTACGAGCAGTACTTC.

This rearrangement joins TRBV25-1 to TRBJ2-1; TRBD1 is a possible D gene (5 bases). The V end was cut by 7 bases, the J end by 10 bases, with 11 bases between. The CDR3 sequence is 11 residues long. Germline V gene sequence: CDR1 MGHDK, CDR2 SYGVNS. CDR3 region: CASTLNREQFF. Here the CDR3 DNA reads TGTGCCAGCACCCTCAACAGGGAGCAGTTCTTC.

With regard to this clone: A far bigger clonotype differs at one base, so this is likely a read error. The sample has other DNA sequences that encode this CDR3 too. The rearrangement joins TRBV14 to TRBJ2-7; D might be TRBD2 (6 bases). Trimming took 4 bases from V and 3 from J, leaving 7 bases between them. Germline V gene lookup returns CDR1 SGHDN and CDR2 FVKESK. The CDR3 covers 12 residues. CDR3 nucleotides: TGTGCCAGCAGCCCCGGGGGCTACGAGCAGTACTTC. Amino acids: CASSPGGYEQYF.

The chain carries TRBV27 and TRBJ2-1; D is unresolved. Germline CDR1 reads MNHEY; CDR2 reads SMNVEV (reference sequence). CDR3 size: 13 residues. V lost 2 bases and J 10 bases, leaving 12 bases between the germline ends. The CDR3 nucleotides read TGTGCCAGCAGTTTAACCCACTTCCGCGAGCAGTTCTTC. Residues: CASSLTHFREQFF.

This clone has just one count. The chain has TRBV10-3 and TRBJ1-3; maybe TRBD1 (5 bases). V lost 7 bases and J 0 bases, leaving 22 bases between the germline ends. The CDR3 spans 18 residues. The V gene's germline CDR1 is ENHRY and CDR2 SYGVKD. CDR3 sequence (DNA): TGTGCCATCAACACTGACGGGAGGGGACCGAGCTCTGGAAACACCATATATTTT. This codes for CAINTDGRGPSSGNTIYF.

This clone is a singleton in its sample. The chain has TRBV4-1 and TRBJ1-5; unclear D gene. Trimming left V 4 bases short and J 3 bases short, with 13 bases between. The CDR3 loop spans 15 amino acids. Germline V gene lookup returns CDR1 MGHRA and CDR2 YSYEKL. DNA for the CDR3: TGCGCCAGCAGCCCGGGCAGCGGTTACAATCAGCCCCAGCATTTT. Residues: CASSPGSGYNQPQHF.

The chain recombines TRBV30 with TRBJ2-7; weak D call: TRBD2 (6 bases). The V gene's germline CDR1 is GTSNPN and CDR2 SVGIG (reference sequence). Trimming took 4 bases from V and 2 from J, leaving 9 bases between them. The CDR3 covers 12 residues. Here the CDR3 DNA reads TGTGCCTGGACTAGCGAGACCTACGAGCAGTACTTC. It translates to CAWTSETYEQYF.

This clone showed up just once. Here the CDR3 reads CASSLVGNYYNEQFF. CDR3 in DNA: TGTGCCAGCAGCTTGGTTGGGAACTATTACAATGAGCAGTTCTTC. The chain links TRBV5-6 to TRBJ2-1; D unresolved. The CDR3 is 15 amino acids. Germline V CDR1 and CDR2: SGHDT, YYEEEE. Between the trimmed V and J ends, which lost 0 bases and 4 bases, there was a span of 11 bases.

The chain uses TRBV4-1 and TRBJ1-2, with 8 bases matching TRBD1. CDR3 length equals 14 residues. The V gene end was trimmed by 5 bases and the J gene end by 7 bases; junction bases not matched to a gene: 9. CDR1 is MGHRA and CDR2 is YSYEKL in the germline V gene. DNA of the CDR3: TGCGCCAGCAGCGGAACCCAGGGGGCTTTTGGCTACACCTTC. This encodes CASSGTQGAFGYTF.

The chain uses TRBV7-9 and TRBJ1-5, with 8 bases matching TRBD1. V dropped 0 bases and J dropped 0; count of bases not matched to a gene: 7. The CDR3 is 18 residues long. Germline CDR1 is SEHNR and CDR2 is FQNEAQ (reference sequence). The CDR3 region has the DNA TGTGCCAGCAGCTTAGCGACAGGGGCCCTTTATAGCAATCAGCCCCAGCATTTT. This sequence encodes CASSLATGALYSNQPQHF.

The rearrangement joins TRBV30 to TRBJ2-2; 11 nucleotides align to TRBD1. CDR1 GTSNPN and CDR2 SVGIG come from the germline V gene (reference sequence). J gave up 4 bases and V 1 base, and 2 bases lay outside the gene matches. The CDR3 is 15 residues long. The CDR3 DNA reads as TGTGCCTGGAGTGGAGGGACAGGGGGCACCGGGGAGCTGTTTTTT. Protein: CAWSGGTGGTGELFF. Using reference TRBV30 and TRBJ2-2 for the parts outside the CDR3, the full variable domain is SQTIHQWPATLVQPVGSPLSLECTVEGTSNPNLYWYRQAAGRGLQLLFYSVGIGQISSEVPQNLSASRPQDRQFILSSKKLLLSDSGFYLCAWSGGTGGTGELFFGEGSRLTVL.

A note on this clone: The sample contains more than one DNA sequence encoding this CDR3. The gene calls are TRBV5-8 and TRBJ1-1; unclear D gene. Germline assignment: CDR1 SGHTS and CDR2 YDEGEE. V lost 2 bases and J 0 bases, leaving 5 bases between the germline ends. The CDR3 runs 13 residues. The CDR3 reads CASSFTMNTEAFF. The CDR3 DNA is TGTGCCAGCAGCTTTACAATGAACACTGAAGCTTTCTTT.

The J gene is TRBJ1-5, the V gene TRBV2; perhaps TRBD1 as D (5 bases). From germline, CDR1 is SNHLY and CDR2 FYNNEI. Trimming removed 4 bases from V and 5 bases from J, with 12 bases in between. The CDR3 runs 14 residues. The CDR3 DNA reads TGTGCCAGCAGTGCCCGGGACTTTTATCAGCCCCAGCATTTT. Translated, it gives CASSARDFYQPQHF. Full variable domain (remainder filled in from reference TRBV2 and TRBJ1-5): EPEVTQTPSHQVTQMGQEVILRCVPISNHLYFYWYRQILGQKVEFLVSFYNNEISEKSEIFDDQFSVERPDGSNFTLKIRSTKLEDSAMYFCASSARDFYQPQHFGDGTRLSIL.

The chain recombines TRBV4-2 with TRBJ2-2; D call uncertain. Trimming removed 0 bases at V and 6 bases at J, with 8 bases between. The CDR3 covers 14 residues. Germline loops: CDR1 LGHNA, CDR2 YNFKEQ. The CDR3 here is CASSQEFPSGELFF. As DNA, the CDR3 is TGTGCCAGCAGCCAAGAGTTCCCGTCCGGGGAGCTGTTTTTT.

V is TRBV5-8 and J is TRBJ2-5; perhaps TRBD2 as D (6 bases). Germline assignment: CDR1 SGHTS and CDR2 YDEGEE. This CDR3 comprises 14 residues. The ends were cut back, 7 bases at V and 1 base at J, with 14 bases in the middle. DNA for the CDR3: TGTGCCAGCCGATCACGGGAGTCCCAAGAGACCCAGTACTTC. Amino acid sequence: CASRSRESQETQYF.

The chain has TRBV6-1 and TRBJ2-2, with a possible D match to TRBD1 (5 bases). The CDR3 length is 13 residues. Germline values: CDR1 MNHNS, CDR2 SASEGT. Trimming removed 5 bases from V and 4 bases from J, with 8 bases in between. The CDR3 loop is CASSITGTGELFF. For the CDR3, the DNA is TGTGCCAGCAGTATTACAGGCACCGGGGAGCTGTTTTTT.